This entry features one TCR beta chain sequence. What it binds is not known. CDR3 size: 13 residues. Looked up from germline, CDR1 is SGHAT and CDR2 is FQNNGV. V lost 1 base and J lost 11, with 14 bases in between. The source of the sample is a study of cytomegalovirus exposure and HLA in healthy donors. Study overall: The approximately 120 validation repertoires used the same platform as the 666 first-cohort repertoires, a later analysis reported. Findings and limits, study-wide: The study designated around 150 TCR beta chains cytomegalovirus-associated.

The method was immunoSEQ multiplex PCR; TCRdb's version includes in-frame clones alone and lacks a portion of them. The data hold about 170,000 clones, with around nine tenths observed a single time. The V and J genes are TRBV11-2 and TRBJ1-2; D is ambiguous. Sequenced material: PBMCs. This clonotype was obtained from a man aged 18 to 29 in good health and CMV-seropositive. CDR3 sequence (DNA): TGTGCCAGCAGCTTAGGGCGCGGTACGAGGTACACCTTC. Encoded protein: CASSLGRGTRYTF.